What follows are 32 T cell receptor beta chains derived from one specimen sequenced in a study of T cell repertoires in cytomegalovirus infection. TCRdb processed the reads anew with MiXCR; each CDR3 protein has one entry. Of 310,000 or so distinct CDR3 sequences listed, 8% to 10% are singletons. The sequencing sample was made of PBMCs. The receptors come from a human donor in good health (CMV status not recorded). Some clones in this sample may be carry-over from other donors' samples.

This clonotype was recorded at least ten times. The CDR3 loop is CASSRRPPGLGNEQFF. The CDR3 nucleotides read TGTGCCAGCAGTCGCCGGCCCCCCGGGTTGGGCAATGAGCAGTTCTTC. The rearrangement links TRBV6-1 to TRBJ2-1, with D uncertain. Germline loops: CDR1 MNHNS, CDR2 SASEGT. This CDR3 region has 16 residues. Trimming cost V 5 bases and J 6 bases, with 20 bases left between them.

This clonotype was counted many times. The rearrangement links TRBV29-1 to TRBJ2-1; D is uncertain. Trimming took 6 bases from V and 6 from J, leaving 21 bases between them. Germline CDR1 reads SQVTM; CDR2 reads ANQGSEA. This CDR3 has 15 residues. CDR3 bases: TGCAGCGTGTATAGGTCGCGAGGATGGGTCAATGAGCAGTTCTTC. Translated: CSVYRSRGWVNEQFF.

The rearrangement joins TRBV28 to TRBJ2-5; the D gene is possibly TRBD1 (5 bases). V gave up 8 bases and J gave up 4 bases, with 11 bases separating them. The CDR3 has 12 amino acids. The V gene's germline CDR1 is MDHEN and CDR2 SYDVKM. The CDR3 protein is CASGRVTETQYF. The CDR3 region has the DNA TGTGCCAGCGGCAGGGTAACAGAGACCCAGTACTTC.

This clonotype has ten or more counts. This chain connects TRBV6-2 or TRBV6-3 to TRBJ2-7; D not resolved. V lost 6 bases and J 6 bases, leaving 21 bases between the germline ends. The V gene's germline CDR1 is MNHEY and CDR2 SVGEGT. The CDR3 has 15 residues. The CDR3: CASSPPLRSVAEQYV. The CDR3 DNA reads TGTGCCAGCAGCCCCCCTTTGCGCAGCGTCGCCGAGCAGTACGTC.

The table lists this clonotype with many counts. V is TRBV6-1 and J is TRBJ2-1, with 7 bases that match TRBD1. Per the germline V gene, CDR1 is MNHNS and CDR2 is SASEGT. After removal of 4 bases from V and 9 bases from J, the junction contained 12 bases not matched to a gene. The CDR3 is 15 residues long. The CDR3 coding sequence is TGTGCCAGCAGTGGGGACAGTCGGAAGAGAGGTGAGCAGTTCTTC. Residues: CASSGDSRKRGEQFF.

This clonotype showed up many times. The rearrangement joins TRBV28 to TRBJ2-5, with TRBD2 matching over 10 bases. The V segment lost 3 bases and the J segment 5 bases; nucleotides outside the gene matches: 6. The CDR3 is made up of 15 amino acids. From germline, CDR1 is MDHEN and CDR2 SYDVKM. This CDR3 is CASSFSGGAVETQYF. CDR3 coding DNA: TGTGCCAGCAGTTTCAGCGGGGGGGCTGTGGAGACCCAGTACTTC.

In this sample, this clonotype turned up many times. This chain links TRBV28 with TRBJ1-2, with 8 positions matching TRBD1. J lost 0 bases, V lost 6 bases, and 3 bases had no gene match. Germline loops: CDR1 MDHEN, CDR2 SYDVKM. The CDR3 has 14 amino acids. The CDR3 coding sequence is TGTGCCAGCAGGGACAGGGTCGCTAACTATGGCTACACCTTC. Protein sequence: CASRDRVANYGYTF.

This clonotype showed up many times. The chain uses TRBV5-1 and TRBJ1-3; D is perhaps TRBD1 (6 bases). The germline gives CDR1 SGHRS, CDR2 YFSETQ. CDR3 size: 14 residues. Trimming took 9 bases from V and 2 from J, leaving 15 bases between them. CDR3 protein: CATSTGLPGNTIYF. The DNA of the CDR3 is TGCGCCACCTCGACAGGACTCCCTGGAAACACCATATATTTT.

This clonotype was seen many times. The chain combines TRBV7-2 with TRBJ2-3; TRBD2 matches 7 bases. CDR3 length: 16 residues. Germline CDR1 is SGHTA and CDR2 is FQGNSA. V gave up 8 bases and J gave up 3 bases; unmatched junction bases: 14. Here the CDR3 reads CASRLAGTPGTDTQYF. In nucleotides, the CDR3 is TGTGCCAGCCGGTTAGCGGGCACACCGGGGACAGATACGCAGTATTTT.

At least ten counts were recorded for this clonotype. The rearrangement joins TRBV28 to TRBJ2-3; 8 bases map to TRBD2. V was clipped by 3 bases and J by 4 bases; unmatched bases: 6. CDR3 size: 15 residues. CDR1 is MDHEN, CDR2 SYDVKM, per germline. The CDR3 region has the DNA TGTGCCAGCAGTTTCGGCGGGGGGCGGGCAGATACGCAGTATTTT. As protein: CASSFGGGRADTQYF.

This clonotype has a handful of counts. The CDR3 bases are TGCAGTGCTAGACGTCCAGAAGCCCCTAATTCACCCCTCCACTTT. Its protein product is CSARRPEAPNSPLHF. V and J are TRBV20-1 and TRBJ1-6; D ambiguous. CDR3 length equals 15 residues. Germline-derived CDR1 and CDR2 are DFQATT and SNEGSKA (reference sequence). V dropped 2 bases and J dropped 6 bases, with 14 bases sitting between them.

This clonotype has at least ten counts. V and J are TRBV7-9 and TRBJ2-7, with 7 positions matching TRBD1. The CDR3 extends over 16 amino acids. Germline V CDR1 and CDR2: SEHNR, FQNEAQ (reference sequence). V lost 5 bases to trimming and J lost 0 bases; unmatched junction nucleotides: 10. CDR3 region: CASSPLPGTDSYEQYF. As DNA, the CDR3 is TGTGCCAGCAGCCCCCTACCCGGGACAGACTCCTACGAGCAGTACTTC.

This clonotype was seen ten or more times. The chain couples TRBV28 to TRBJ1-5; TRBD1 matches 8 bases. This CDR3 contains 16 residues. The germline gives CDR1 MDHEN, CDR2 SYDVKM. The V segment lost 5 bases and the J segment 3 bases; nucleotides outside the gene matches: 9. DNA for the CDR3: TGTGCCAGCAGTCCCCCGGGACAGGTTATCAATCAGCCCCAGCATTTT. This sequence encodes CASSPPGQVINQPQHF.

In this sample, this clonotype turned up a few times. DNA for the CDR3: TGCAGCGTTGGGGACAGGGTCAATCAGCCCCAGCATTTT. Its protein is CSVGDRVNQPQHF. The rearrangement joins TRBV29-1 to TRBJ1-5, with 9 bases identical to TRBD1. CDR1 is SQVTM, CDR2 ANQGSEA, per germline. The CDR3 has 13 amino acids. The V segment lost 4 bases and the J segment 3 bases; nucleotides outside the gene matches: 1.

The V call is TRBV28, the J call TRBJ1-5, with D tentatively TRBD1 (6 bases). Trimming stripped 6 bases from V and 9 bases from J, with 18 bases between. Germline CDR1 reads MDHEN; CDR2 reads SYDVKM. There are 14 residues in the CDR3. The CDR3 protein is CASSQGTSVGPQHF. The CDR3 DNA sequence: TGTGCCAGCAGCCAGGGGACATCGGTAGGGCCCCAGCATTTT. The variable domain in full, with the rest retrieved from reference TRBV28 and TRBJ1-5, is DVKVTQSSRYLVKRTGEKVFLECVQDMDHENMFWYRQDPGLGLRLIYFSYDVKMKEKGDIPEGYSVSREKKERFSLILESASTNQTSMYLCASSQGTSVGPQHFGDGTRLSIL.

The rearrangement uses TRBV25-1 and TRBJ2-5; 13 bases fit TRBD2. V lost 8 bases to trimming and J lost 5 bases; unmatched junction nucleotides: 14. Germline CDR1 MGHDK, CDR2 SYGVNS. CDR3 length equals 17 residues. The CDR3, as DNA: TGTGCCAGCCACGGACTAGCGGGGGACGACACGCGGGAGACCCAGTACTTC. This encodes CASHGLAGDDTRETQYF.

Ten or more counts support this clonotype. The chain has TRBV7-9 and TRBJ2-6, with D maybe TRBD1 (5 bases). Germline assignment: CDR1 SEHNR and CDR2 FQNEAQ (reference sequence). Trimming stripped 7 bases from V and 0 bases from J, with 10 bases between. This CDR3 is 15 amino acids long. Here the CDR3 reads CASNLQDSGANVLTF. CDR3 DNA: TGTGCCAGCAACCTACAGGACTCTGGGGCCAACGTCCTGACTTTC.

This clonotype was seen a few times. V and J are TRBV20-1 and TRBJ2-5; D may be TRBD2 (5 bases). The germline V gene encodes CDR1 DFQATT and CDR2 SNEGSKA (reference sequence). The CDR3 consists of 13 residues. Between the trimmed V and J ends, which lost 0 bases and 5 bases, there was a span of 10 bases. In nucleotides, the CDR3 is TGCAGTGCTAGAGACGCTCCGGGGGAGACCCAGTACTTC. Translating gives CSARDAPGETQYF.

V gene TRBV20-1 combines with J gene TRBJ1-2; D ambiguous. Trimming shortened V by 3 bases and J by 2 bases, and 10 bases separated the two germline ends. The CDR3 totals 13 residues. CDR1 and CDR2 from the germline V gene are DFQATT and SNEGSKA (reference sequence). Here the CDR3 reads CSASVGVNYGYTF. CDR3 DNA: TGCAGTGCTAGTGTGGGAGTAAACTATGGCTACACCTTC.

The chain uses TRBV27 and TRBJ2-1; 7 positions match TRBD2. The CDR3 is 13 amino acids. CDR1 and CDR2 from the germline V gene are MNHEY and SMNVEV (reference sequence). J gave up 7 bases and V 3 bases, and 3 bases lay outside the gene matches. The CDR3 sequence is CASSLIGRNEQFF. For the CDR3, the DNA is TGTGCCAGCAGTTTGATCGGGAGGAATGAGCAGTTCTTC.

In its sample, this clonotype was seen many times. The genes are TRBV4-1 and TRBJ2-3; no firm D call. The germline CDR1 and CDR2 sequences are MGHRA and YSYEKL. This CDR3 comprises 17 residues. Trimming shortened V by 0 bases and J by 2 bases, and 15 bases separated the two germline ends. DNA for the CDR3: TGCGCCAGCAGCCAAGATTTAGGGCCAGTGCCCACAGATACGCAGTATTTT. Translated: CASSQDLGPVPTDTQYF.

This clonotype has at least ten counts. V usage is TRBV20-1 and J usage is TRBJ2-3, with 7 positions matching TRBD2. Germline V CDR1 and CDR2: DFQATT, SNEGSKA (reference sequence). The CDR3 length is 14 residues. Trimming removed 3 bases from V and 0 bases from J; junction bases left unmatched: 3. The CDR3 region has the DNA TGCAGTGCTAGCCTAGCGGTAAGCACAGATACGCAGTATTTT. Protein product: CSASLAVSTDTQYF.

This clonotype was counted a few times. The chain has TRBV20-1 and TRBJ1-2; 11 bases match TRBD1. After removal of 3 bases from V and 4 bases from J, the junction contained 4 bases not matched to a gene. The CDR3 totals 14 residues. Germline lookup yields CDR1 DFQATT and CDR2 SNEGSKA (reference sequence). Here the CDR3 reads CSASPGQGAYGYTF. In DNA form, the CDR3 reads TGCAGTGCTAGTCCCGGACAGGGGGCCTATGGCTACACCTTC.

This clonotype was seen a handful of times. V and J are TRBV20-1 and TRBJ1-1, with 7 nucleotides matching TRBD1. J was trimmed by 11 bases and V by 5 bases; bases with no gene match: 5. The CDR3 covers 10 residues. CDR1 is DFQATT, CDR2 SNEGSKA, per germline (reference sequence). CDR3 in amino acids: CSADRVGAFF. The DNA of the CDR3 is TGCAGTGCTGACAGGGTCGGCGCTTTCTTT.

This clonotype occurred a few times. The chain links TRBV2 to TRBJ1-1; possible D gene TRBD1, 5 bases. CDR1 and CDR2 from the germline V gene are SNHLY and FYNNEI. Trimming removed 2 bases from V and 1 base from J, with 8 bases in between. There are 14 residues in the CDR3. CDR3 amino acids: CASSENRQNTEAFF. CDR3 sequence (DNA): TGTGCCAGCAGTGAAAACAGGCAGAACACTGAAGCTTTCTTT.

There are a few counts of this clonotype. The chain couples TRBV2 to TRBJ2-2, with D possibly being TRBD2 (5 bases). The V end lost 6 bases, the J end lost 0 bases, and 11 bases lay between the germline ends. Germline V gene sequence: CDR1 SNHLY, CDR2 FYNNEI. This CDR3 is built from 15 residues. CDR3 protein: CASRRETANTGELFF. CDR3 nucleotides: TGTGCCAGCAGGAGGGAGACCGCGAACACCGGGGAGCTGTTTTTT. Looking up the rest from reference TRBV2 and TRBJ2-2 gives the full variable domain: EPEVTQTPSHQVTQMGQEVILRCVPISNHLYFYWYRQILGQKVEFLVSFYNNEISEKSEIFDDQFSVERPDGSNFTLKIRSTKLEDSAMYFCASRRETANTGELFFGEGSRLTVL.

This clonotype was detected many times. The chain has TRBV23-1 and TRBJ1-2; D remains unclear. TRBV23-1 is an ORF; its function is uncertain. The V end was cut by 4 bases, the J end by 5 bases, with 17 bases between. There are 15 residues in the CDR3. CDR3 in amino acids: CASSPLGGLLYGYTF. The CDR3 DNA reads TGCGCCAGCAGTCCCCTCGGCGGACTCTTATATGGCTACACCTTC.

There are many counts of this clonotype. The rearrangement links TRBV7-2 to TRBJ2-3; no clear D gene. V lost 5 bases, J lost 1 base, and 16 bases lay in between. This CDR3 comprises 16 residues. Germline CDR1 reads SGHTA; CDR2 reads FQGNSA. DNA of the CDR3: TGTGCCAGCAGCGCCCGCGGCAGGCAGGGCACAGATACGCAGTATTTT. Its protein is CASSARGRQGTDTQYF.

This clonotype was recorded many times. The chain's CDR3 is CASRTNRNEQFF. The CDR3 DNA sequence: TGTGCCAGCAGGACCAATAGAAATGAGCAGTTCTTC. The chain joins TRBV7-2 to TRBJ2-1, with no clear D. CDR1 and CDR2 (germline): SGHTA, FQGNSA. The CDR3 contains 12 residues. V was pared by 6 bases and J by 7 bases, with 10 bases between.

This clonotype has at least ten counts. The V and J genes are TRBV7-9 and TRBJ1-2; perhaps TRBD1 as D (6 bases). Trimming pared 6 bases from V and 5 bases from J, leaving 16 bases between. This CDR3 is built from 14 residues. Germline V gene sequence: CDR1 SEHNR, CDR2 FQNEAQ (reference sequence). The CDR3 region has the DNA TGTGCCAGCAGGCCTAGGACAGACCAATATGGCTACACCTTC. This codes for CASRPRTDQYGYTF. Based on the CDR3 plus reference TRBV7-9 and TRBJ1-2, the full variable domain is DTGVSQNPRHKITKRGQNVTFRCDPISEHNRLYWYRQTLGQGPEFLTYFQNEAQLEKSRLLSDRFSAERPKGSFSTLEIQRTEQGDSAMYLCASRPRTDQYGYTFGSGTRLTVV.

With respect to this clonotype: Mismatch with germline at one junction end may stem from a read error. CDR3 DNA sequence: TGTGTCAGCAGCTTAGAACCCTATAATTCGCCCCTCCACTTT. It codes for CVSSLEPYNSPLHF. This chain links TRBV7-2 with TRBJ1-6, with D hard to call. CDR3 length: 14 amino acids. CDR1 is SGHTA and CDR2 is FQGNSA in the germline V gene.

The sample holds many counts of this clonotype. The CDR3 here is CASSLAGIASSYNSPLHF. CDR3 nucleotide sequence: TGTGCCAGCAGCTTAGCGGGTATTGCAAGCTCCTATAATTCACCCCTCCACTTT. V is TRBV7-2 and J is TRBJ1-6; D not certain. The CDR3 extends over 18 amino acids. Germline CDR1 reads SGHTA; CDR2 reads FQGNSA. The germline V and J ends were trimmed by 0 bases and 0 bases, with 12 bases remaining between them.